These 24 T cell receptor beta chains originate from one sample sequenced in a study of shared clonotypes between healthy human individuals. Naive CD8 cells comprised CD45RO-negative, CCR7-positively selected cells, excluding terminally differentiated effector memory CD45RA+ cells. Sequencing was performed with immunoSEQ multiplex PCR; in TCRdb, only in-frame clones are kept and a portion is missing. The sample contains about 580,000 clones, 95% to 98% of which appear only once. Input material: naive CD8+ T cells sorted from blood. All receptors derive from a man aged 25-40 years in good health.

This CDR3 reads CASSGGTDLLETQYF. CDR3 bases: TGTGCCAGCAGTGGAGGGACGGACCTTCTGGAGACCCAGTACTTC. The chain couples TRBV6-5 to TRBJ2-5; the D gene is possibly TRBD2 (6 bases). CDR1 MNHEY and CDR2 SVGAGI come from the germline V gene. The ends were cut back, 5 bases at V and 5 bases at J, with 18 bases in the middle. This CDR3 contains 15 residues.

The chain uses TRBV27 and TRBJ2-7, with D maybe TRBD1 (6 bases). Trimming took 0 bases from V and 3 from J, leaving 15 bases between them. The CDR3 extends over 16 amino acids. The germline V gene encodes CDR1 MNHEY and CDR2 SMNVEV (reference sequence). The CDR3 protein is CASSLSGQRKSYEQYF. The DNA of the CDR3 is TGTGCCAGCAGTTTATCAGGACAGCGAAAAAGCTACGAGCAGTACTTC.

The V call is TRBV6-5, the J call TRBJ1-1, with unresolved D. The CDR3 covers 15 residues. Germline V gene data show CDR1 as MNHEY and CDR2 as SVGAGI. V was clipped by 5 bases and J by 1 base, with 14 bases between them. The CDR3 nucleotides read TGTGCCAGCAGTCCCCGGGCCCCGGGGAACACTGAAGCTTTCTTT. This encodes CASSPRAPGNTEAFF.

The chain has TRBV15 and TRBJ1-3; the match to TRBD1 covers 7 bases. Trimming at V came to 5 bases and at J to 2 bases, leaving 12 bases not matched to a gene. The CDR3 sequence is 17 residues long. Germline assignment: CDR1 LNHNV and CDR2 YYDKDF (reference sequence). CDR3 amino acids: CATSYSPITGAGNTIYF. CDR3 sequence (DNA): TGTGCCACCAGCTACAGCCCCATAACAGGGGCTGGAAACACCATATATTTT. Using reference TRBV15 and TRBJ1-3 for the parts outside the CDR3, the full variable domain is DAMVIQNPRYQVTQFGKPVTLSCSQTLNHNVMYWYQQKSSQAPKLLFHYYDKDFNNEADTPDNFQSRRPNTSFCFLDIRSPGLGDTAMYLCATSYSPITGAGNTIYFGEGSWLTVV.

The chain employs TRBV28 and TRBJ2-7, with D tentatively TRBD2 (6 bases). Germline V gene lookup returns CDR1 MDHEN and CDR2 SYDVKM. CDR3 length equals 16 residues. The V gene lost 7 bases and the J gene lost 1 base, with 20 bases spanning the gap. This CDR3 is CASTSFSGTPSYEQYF. CDR3 nucleotides: TGTGCCAGCACCTCCTTTAGTGGGACTCCTTCCTACGAGCAGTACTTC.

The chain links TRBV7-6 to TRBJ2-3; the D is unclear. This CDR3 spans 14 amino acids. The V gene's germline CDR1 is SGHVS and CDR2 FNYEAQ. The V and J ends lost 0 bases and 2 bases respectively, with 6 bases between them. In DNA form, the CDR3 reads TGTGCCAGCAGCTTAGCAGGATACACAGATACGCAGTATTTT. Its protein product is CASSLAGYTDTQYF.

CDR3 loop: CASSADRLAYGYTF. CDR3 DNA: TGTGCCAGCAGCGCCGACAGGCTCGCCTATGGCTACACCTTC. The rearrangement joins TRBV7-6 to TRBJ1-2; a possible D gene is TRBD1 (6 bases). CDR3 length equals 14 residues. In germline, CDR1 is SGHVS, CDR2 FNYEAQ. V dropped 5 bases and J dropped 4 bases, with 14 bases sitting between them.

The chain employs TRBV6-5 and TRBJ2-2; TRBD1 matches at 11 bases. The CDR3 is made up of 15 amino acids. The J segment lost 7 bases and the V segment lost 0 bases, leaving 1 base of the junction unmatched. The V gene's germline CDR1 is MNHEY and CDR2 SVGAGI. CDR3 nucleotide sequence: TGTGCCAGCAGTTACTCCGGGACAGGGGGCGGGGAGCTGTTTTTT. Its protein product is CASSYSGTGGGELFF.

The chain joins TRBV27 to TRBJ1-2, with 7 bases identical to TRBD1. V lost 4 bases, J lost 3 bases, and 8 bases stayed unmatched. Per the germline V gene, CDR1 is MNHEY and CDR2 is SMNVEV (reference sequence). CDR3 length: 15 amino acids. CDR3 coding DNA: TGTGCCAGCAGTTCGGGACAGAATCACTACTATGGCTACACCTTC. Its protein is CASSSGQNHYYGYTF.

This sequence joins TRBV6-1 and TRBJ2-7; 8 bases are shared with TRBD1. Looked up from germline, CDR1 is MNHNS and CDR2 is SASEGT. Trimming took 6 bases from V and 3 from J; bases not matched to a gene: 7. The CDR3 runs to 14 residues. CDR3 bases: TGTGCCAGCAGCCCGGGACAGGCCTACTACGAGCAGTACTTC. Protein product: CASSPGQAYYEQYF.

This rearrangement joins TRBV9 to TRBJ2-1, with D perhaps being TRBD1 or TRBD2 (6 bases each). CDR1 is SGDLS, CDR2 YYNGEE, per germline. The CDR3 loop spans 14 amino acids. V was shortened by 0 bases and J by 8 bases, with 12 bases between the two germline ends. The DNA for the CDR3 is TGTGCCAGCAGCGTAGTAGGGGGAGGCGATGAGCAGTTCTTC. Protein sequence: CASSVVGGGDEQFF.

As for this clone: The germline gene is not matched at one end of the junction; a read error may be the cause. The chain joins TRBV19 to TRBJ2-7; TRBD1 might be the D (7 bases). CDR1 and CDR2 (germline): LNHDA, SQIVND (reference sequence). The CDR3 has 11 residues. For the CDR3, the DNA is TGTGCCAGTAGTACAAGGGGGCTAGCGTGGTTC. This translates into CASSTRGLAWF.

The chain carries TRBV28 and TRBJ1-5; D remains ambiguous. The CDR3 length is 14 residues. V lost 7 bases and J 4 bases, leaving 14 bases between the germline ends. In germline, CDR1 is MDHEN, CDR2 SYDVKM. In DNA form, the CDR3 reads TGTGCCAGCATCGAGAGGCGGCGGAATCAGCCCCAGCATTTT. Protein product: CASIERRRNQPQHF.

This sequence joins TRBV29-1 and TRBJ2-3, with 9 bases identical to TRBD1. CDR1 is SQVTM and CDR2 is ANQGSEA in the germline V gene. Trimming removed 0 bases from V and 5 bases from J; junction bases left unmatched: 9. The CDR3 runs 16 residues. The CDR3 DNA follows: TGCAGCGTTGAAGATCCAGGGGACAGGGATCAAGATACGCAGTATTTT. It encodes CSVEDPGDRDQDTQYF.

In this sample, this clone turned up a few times. The chain links TRBV2 to TRBJ2-7; D is tentatively TRBD1 or TRBD2 (5 bases each). The ends were cut back, 5 bases at V and 1 base at J, with 15 bases in the middle. The germline V gene encodes CDR1 SNHLY and CDR2 FYNNEI. The CDR3 sequence is 15 residues long. The CDR3 DNA follows: TGTGCCAGCAGTAGCAGCCGGGACGGATCCTACGAGCAGTACTTC. Translated: CASSSSRDGSYEQYF.

The V call is TRBV5-1, the J call TRBJ2-1, with 10 bases fitting TRBD2. Germline values: CDR1 SGHRS, CDR2 YFSETQ. CDR3 length: 15 amino acids. Trimming took 3 bases from V and 6 from J; bases not matched to a gene: 6. The CDR3 region has the DNA TGCGCCAGCAGCTATCTAGCGGGAGTAGGCAATGAGCAGTTCTTC. Its protein is CASSYLAGVGNEQFF.

With regard to this clone: The same CDR3 arises from other DNA sequences in this sample as well. This rearrangement joins TRBV5-1 to TRBJ1-1; D is perhaps TRBD1 (5 bases). CDR3 length: 12 amino acids. Germline assignment: CDR1 SGHRS and CDR2 YFSETQ. V lost 4 bases and J 1 base, leaving 5 bases between the germline ends. The CDR3 region is CASSGGNTEAFF. CDR3 DNA: TGCGCCAGCAGCGGGGGGAACACTGAAGCTTTCTTT.

CDR3 sequence (DNA): TGTGCCCGATCTTTAGGGGGGACAGATACGCAGTATTTT. It is translated as CARSLGGTDTQYF. The chain combines TRBV30 with TRBJ2-3; D is tentatively TRBD1 or TRBD2 (6 bases each). This CDR3 contains 13 residues. Germline CDR1 GTSNPN, CDR2 SVGIG (reference sequence). The V end was cut by 8 bases, the J end by 3 bases, with 15 bases between.

This rearrangement joins TRBV11-2 to TRBJ2-7, with 9 bases identical to TRBD1. This CDR3 comprises 14 residues. Germline CDR1 reads SGHAT; CDR2 reads FQNNGV. Trimming at V came to 4 bases and at J to 2 bases, leaving 3 bases not matched to a gene. The CDR3 region is CASSSWDRAYEQYF. DNA of the CDR3: TGTGCCAGCAGCTCCTGGGACAGGGCCTACGAGCAGTACTTC. Full variable domain (missing parts from reference TRBV11-2 and TRBJ2-7): EAGVAQSPRYKIIEKRQSVAFWCNPISGHATLYWYQQILGQGPKLLIQFQNNGVVDDSQLPKDRFSAERLKGVDSTLKIQPAKLEDSAVYLCASSSWDRAYEQYFGPGTRLTVT.

In DNA form, the CDR3 reads TGTGCCAGCAGCTGGGACAGTCGGGATGAGACCCAGTACTTC. Protein product: CASSWDSRDETQYF. V and J are TRBV11-2 and TRBJ2-5; 7 bases line up with TRBD1. This CDR3 contains 14 residues. With 4 bases clipped from V and 5 bases from J, the junction kept 7 bases outside the gene matches. In germline, CDR1 is SGHAT, CDR2 FQNNGV.

The rearrangement uses TRBV27 and TRBJ2-2; 14 bases line up with TRBD2. The CDR3 covers 16 residues. Germline CDR1 is MNHEY and CDR2 is SMNVEV (reference sequence). V lost 6 bases to trimming and J lost 8 bases; unmatched junction nucleotides: 8. CDR3 amino acids: CASRGLAGAIQGELFF. DNA for the CDR3: TGTGCCAGCAGGGGACTAGCGGGAGCGATCCAAGGGGAGCTGTTTTTT.

The gene calls are TRBV29-1 and TRBJ2-3, with TRBD2 matching 9 bases. V was clipped by 6 bases and J by 1 base; unmatched bases: 11. The germline CDR1 and CDR2 sequences are SQVTM and ANQGSEA. The CDR3 length is 16 residues. The CDR3 loop is CSVSGLASLGTDTQYF. The CDR3 bases are TGCAGCGTGTCAGGACTAGCGAGCCTTGGCACAGATACGCAGTATTTT.

This chain uses TRBV11-3 with TRBJ2-3, with TRBD1 identical over 7 bases. Germline V CDR1 and CDR2: SGHNT, YENEEA. The CDR3 has 13 amino acids. The V and J ends lost 2 bases and 5 bases, in that order; junction bases with no gene match: 1. The CDR3 loop is CASSLSGGDTQYF. CDR3 coding DNA: TGTGCCAGCAGCTTATCAGGGGGAGATACGCAGTATTTT.

J is TRBJ2-2 and V is TRBV13; no definite D call. The CDR3 extends over 15 amino acids. The ends were cut back, 0 bases at V and 0 bases at J, with 5 bases in the middle. The germline V gene encodes CDR1 PRHDT and CDR2 FYEKMQ (reference sequence). The chain's CDR3 is CASSLGTPNTGELFF. The CDR3, as DNA: TGTGCCAGCAGCTTAGGGACCCCGAACACCGGGGAGCTGTTTTTT.